The next 15 T cell receptor beta chains were all read from a single sample in a study of blood T cells in healthy people across ages. It was with a sample-barcoded 5' primer and a J-beta primer mix that a second PCR of about 6 to 12 cycles was run. TCRdb reanalysed the 5' RACE reads using MiXCR and keeps one entry per CDR3 protein. The sample contains 1.5 million to 2 million distinct CDR3 sequences, roughly two fifths of which appear only once. Input material: blood. The receptors here all came from a human donor in good health.

The V call is TRBV9, the J call TRBJ1-2, with TRBD1 matching over 9 bases. CDR3 length: 15 amino acids. V lost 0 bases, J lost 6 bases, and 6 bases stayed unmatched. CDR1 is SGDLS and CDR2 is YYNGEE in the germline V gene. CDR3 protein: CASSVDPRTGDGYTF. In DNA, the CDR3 is TGTGCCAGCAGCGTAGACCCTCGGACAGGGGATGGCTACACCTTC.

The CDR3 here is CASSHAFNQPQHF. The DNA for the CDR3 is TGCGCCAGCAGCCATGCATTCAATCAGCCCCAGCATTTT. This rearrangement joins TRBV4-1 to TRBJ1-5; unclear D gene. Trimming cost V 3 bases and J 3 bases, with 6 bases left between them. Germline loops: CDR1 MGHRA, CDR2 YSYEKL. The CDR3 covers 13 residues.

The rearrangement uses TRBV6-5 and TRBJ2-7; no definite D call. V gave up 2 bases and J gave up 3 bases, with 8 bases separating them. The CDR3 extends over 13 amino acids. CDR1 and CDR2 (germline): MNHEY, SVGAGI. The CDR3 DNA reads TGTGCCAGCAGTTACGTGGAAGGCTACGAGCAGTACTTC. Translating it yields CASSYVEGYEQYF.

The chain links TRBV7-6 to TRBJ2-1, with a possible D match to TRBD1 (5 bases). The CDR3 has 14 residues. V was pared by 3 bases and J by 10 bases, with 16 bases between. Germline V gene sequence: CDR1 SGHVS, CDR2 FNYEAQ. CDR3 loop: CASSLSVGAEEQFF. As DNA, the CDR3 is TGTGCCAGCAGCTTGAGCGTAGGGGCTGAGGAGCAGTTCTTC.

The chain employs TRBV20-1 and TRBJ2-1; 8 positions agree with TRBD1. Losses at the gene ends were 0 bases for V and 5 bases for J; bases not matched to a gene: 3. CDR3 length: 14 residues. In germline, CDR1 is DFQATT, CDR2 SNEGSKA (reference sequence). The DNA of the CDR3 is TGCAGTGCTAGAGACCCCAGGGGGCACAATGAGCAGTTCTTC. Its translation is CSARDPRGHNEQFF.

Here the CDR3 DNA reads TGCAGCGTTGAAGCCACTAGCGGAACCTTCTTAGAGCAGTACTTC. Its translation: CSVEATSGTFLEQYF. This chain links TRBV29-1 with TRBJ2-7; 8 bases align to TRBD2. The V gene end was trimmed by 1 base and the J gene end by 7 bases; junction bases not matched to a gene: 12. The CDR3 is 15 amino acids. Germline CDR1 and CDR2: SQVTM and ANQGSEA.

The V and J genes are TRBV28 and TRBJ1-4; maybe TRBD1 (5 bases). V lost 3 bases, J lost 2 bases, and 13 bases lay in between. The CDR3 covers 16 residues. Germline V gene sequence: CDR1 MDHEN, CDR2 SYDVKM. CDR3 in amino acids: CASSLSEGRTNEKLFF. The CDR3 nucleotides read TGTGCCAGCAGTTTGAGTGAGGGGAGGACTAATGAAAAACTGTTTTTT.

This clonotype was seen at least ten times. V gene TRBV7-7 combines with J gene TRBJ2-5, with TRBD1 matching over 11 bases. After removal of 1 base from V and 5 bases from J, the junction contained 3 bases not matched to a gene. Germline V CDR1 and CDR2: SSHAT, FNYEAQ (reference sequence). This CDR3 is built from 15 residues. The DNA for the CDR3 is TGTGCCAGCAGCTTAGGGACAGGGGGCGAGGAGACCCAGTACTTC. Translation: CASSLGTGGEETQYF.

The chain recombines TRBV3-1 with TRBJ2-3, with 8 positions matching TRBD2. The V and J ends lost 4 bases and 5 bases, in that order; junction bases with no gene match: 8. The CDR3 has 15 amino acids. Looked up from germline, CDR1 is LGHDT and CDR2 is YNNKEL (reference sequence). The CDR3 loop is CASSRRGSGVDTQYF. Here the CDR3 DNA reads TGTGCCAGCAGCCGTCGTGGTAGCGGGGTAGATACGCAGTATTTT.

This clonotype was seen a handful of times. The J gene is TRBJ1-2, the V gene TRBV7-2; TRBD1 might be the D (5 bases). The CDR3 length is 16 residues. Germline CDR1 SGHTA, CDR2 FQGNSA. The germline V and J ends were trimmed by 8 bases and 7 bases, with 26 bases remaining between them. Here the CDR3 DNA reads TGTGCCAGCGATCGGTCAGGCCCACACTCTGGGGGTGGCTACACCTTC. Its protein product is CASDRSGPHSGGGYTF.

This clonotype was observed a few times. The rearrangement links TRBV7-2 to TRBJ1-1; D is possibly TRBD1 (5 bases). The CDR3 runs 17 residues. V was pared by 5 bases and J by 0 bases, with 19 bases between. Per germline, CDR1 SGHTA and CDR2 FQGNSA. CDR3 amino acids: CASSTEGFWAMNTEAFF. The CDR3 DNA reads as TGTGCCAGCAGCACCGAGGGGTTTTGGGCGATGAACACTGAAGCTTTCTTT. Together with reference TRBV7-2 and TRBJ1-1, the CDR3 gives the full variable domain: GAGVSQSPSNKVTEKGKDVELRCDPISGHTALYWYRQSLGQGLEFLIYFQGNSAPDKSGLPSDRFSAERTGGSVSTLTIQRTQQEDSAVYLCASSTEGFWAMNTEAFFGQGTRLTVV.

This clonotype was counted a single time. This chain connects TRBV2 to TRBJ2-3; D is ambiguous. Trimming stripped 1 base from V and 10 bases from J, with 12 bases between. Germline CDR1 reads SNHLY; CDR2 reads FYNNEI. The CDR3 consists of 13 residues. CDR3 in DNA: TGTGCCAGCAGTGAAGTAGGCGGTGATCCGCAGTATTTT. Translation gives CASSEVGGDPQYF.

This clonotype has only a few counts. This sequence joins TRBV3-1 and TRBJ2-1; D is ambiguous. The CDR3 totals 13 residues. The V gene's germline CDR1 is LGHDT and CDR2 YNNKEL (reference sequence). Trimming took 3 bases from V and 9 from J, leaving 12 bases between them. In DNA form, the CDR3 reads TGTGCCAGCAGCCATTCCAGTTTGGGTGAGCAGTTCTTC. It codes for CASSHSSLGEQFF.

This chain links TRBV12-3 or TRBV12-4 with TRBJ1-1; weak D call: TRBD1 (5 bases). The CDR3 runs 14 residues. V lost 7 bases to trimming and J lost 1 base, with 13 bases between them. CDR3: CASKGTVSNTEAFF. The CDR3 region has the DNA TGTGCCAGCAAAGGGACGGTCTCGAACACTGAAGCTTTCTTT.

The rearrangement links TRBV19 to TRBJ1-4, with no clear D. The CDR3 extends over 16 amino acids. From germline, CDR1 is LNHDA and CDR2 SQIVND (reference sequence). V lost 1 base to trimming and J lost 7 bases, with 16 bases between them. The CDR3 loop is CASSIGSRVGGEKLFF. The CDR3 DNA is TGTGCCAGTAGTATAGGGTCCCGGGTGGGTGGTGAAAAACTGTTTTTT.